This T cell receptor (beta chain) stems from a study of shared clonotypes between healthy human individuals. The study's findings and limits: The represented genetic and exposure-history diversity was limited by the small number of donors. For naive CD4 cells, roughly 5% of clonotypes were shared across several donors.

Turning to this clone: The target antigen is unknown.

The CDR3 loop spans 15 amino acids. CDR1 is SGHDT and CDR2 is YYEEEE in the germline V gene. V lost 4 bases to trimming and J lost 1 base; unmatched junction nucleotides: 6. Profiling relied on immunoSEQ multiplex PCR, and the TCRdb table lists in-frame clones only, not all of them. This sample carries 950,000 to 1,100,000 clones, under 80% of them seen once, and the ten largest clones take about 1.5%. The rearrangement joins TRBV5-6 to TRBJ2-3, with TRBD1 matching over 7 bases. Sequencing used memory CD4+ T cells sorted from blood. Subset described: CD45RA-negative fraction. The receptor comes from a man between 18 and 35 years old in good health. CDR3 sequence reads: CASSEDRVRTDTQYF. CDR3 nucleotide sequence: TGTGCCAGCAGCGAAGACAGGGTTCGCACAGATACGCAGTATTTT.